A selection of T cell receptor beta chains follows, all from one sample in a study of T cell responses to AZD1222 COVID-19 vaccine. Assay: immunoSEQ multiplex PCR; the TCRdb copy retains only in-frame clones and omits some. The data contain 130,000 or so clones, around 88% of them singletons. The source was peripheral blood, collected on day 0 of MenACWY control vaccination. Receptor source: an adult in good health. Each CDR3 is given with its conserved first and last residue. The D gene is left open where the match is weak. Only some rows state a clone size, as once, few, many or a class for expanded clones.

>.|TRBJ2-7|.|TRBV3-1/TRBV3-2|15
TGTGCCAGCAGCCAAGAAAGGTTAGGTTCCTACGAGCAGTACTTC
CASSQERLGSYEQYF
>.|TRBJ1-3|.|TRBV29-1|14
TGCAGCGCACTCCTACAGGGTTCCGGAAACACCATATATTTT
CSALLQGSGNTIYF
>.|TRBJ1-6|.|TRBV27|14
TGTGCCAGCAGTTTATCGTCGGAGGGACCACCCCTCCACTTT
CASSLSSEGPPLHF
>TRBD2|TRBJ2-3|.|TRBV5-1|14
TGCGCCAGCAGCACTAGCGGGAGGGAGGATACGCAGTATTTT
CASSTSGREDTQYF
>.|TRBJ2-3|.|TRBV29-1|15
TGCAGCGTTGAGCCCCAGAGCGATAGCACAGATACGCAGTATTTT
CSVEPQSDSTDTQYF
>.|TRBJ2-2|.|TRBV29-1|14
TGCAGCGTTTCCGGAGACGCGAACACCGGGGAGCTGTTTTTT
CSVSGDANTGELFF
>TRBD1|TRBJ1-6|.|TRBV27|17
TGTGCCAGCAGTCCCCTCTCCGGGACAGGCAATAATTCACCCCTCCACTTT
CASSPLSGTGNNSPLHF
>.|TRBJ2-3|.|TRBV7-6|15
TGTGCCAGCAGCTTAGTAGGCGGTGGCACAGATACGCAGTATTTT
CASSLVGGGTDTQYF
>TRBD2|TRBJ2-1|once|TRBV7-3|15
TGTGCCAGCAGCTTAAGGACTAGCGGGATGGGTGAGCAGTTCTTC
CASSLRTSGMGEQFF
>TRBD2|TRBJ2-3|.|TRBV9|16
TGTGCCAGCAGCGTAGAAGATAGCGGGACCACAGATACGCAGTATTTT
CASSVEDSGTTDTQYF
>TRBD1|TRBJ1-2|.|TRBV4-1|15
TGCGCCAGCAGCCAAGATTTACAGGGGGCCCATGGCTACACCTTC
CASSQDLQGAHGYTF
>TRBD1|TRBJ1-2|.|TRBV6-1|14
TGTGCCAGCAGTTATGGTCAGGGGGCGGATGGCTACACCTTC
CASSYGQGADGYTF